Following are 10 T cell receptor beta chains from one sample sequenced in a study of molecular identifiers for immune sequencing clone quantification. TCRdb called the PCR reads again in MiXCR, with one record for every CDR3 protein. The sample consists of 300,000 to 400,000 distinct CDR3 sequences, about a fifth of them appearing once. What was sequenced was naive CD8+ T cells from blood, with Jurkat cell RNA spiked in. The subset denotes: FACS-sorted CD8+CD4-CCR7+CD45RA+ naive T cells. The receptors were gathered from a human donor in good health. Some libraries in this study had Jurkat cell RNA spiked in.

This clonotype has at least ten counts. The chain couples TRBV23-1 to TRBJ2-1; 10 bases are a match to TRBD1. TRBV23-1 is classed as an ORF, of uncertain function. The CDR3 contains 14 residues. J was trimmed by 14 bases and V by 2 bases; bases with no gene match: 9. This CDR3 is CASSQPSRGTGEFF. The CDR3 coding sequence is TGCGCCAGCAGTCAACCATCACGGGGGACAGGGGAGTTCTTC.

This clonotype occurred many times. V and J are TRBV19 and TRBJ2-2; D gene ambiguous. From germline, CDR1 is LNHDA and CDR2 SQIVND (reference sequence). This CDR3 spans 12 amino acids. Trimming left V 7 bases short and J 2 bases short, with 5 bases between. DNA of the CDR3: TGTGCCAGTACCAGAAACACCGGGGAGCTGTTTTTT. This translates into CASTRNTGELFF.

The chain joins TRBV20-1 to TRBJ2-2, with D possibly being TRBD2 (5 bases). Germline CDR1 reads DFQATT; CDR2 reads SNEGSKA (reference sequence). The ends were cut back, 0 bases at V and 6 bases at J, with 17 bases in the middle. The CDR3 runs to 16 residues. Here the CDR3 DNA reads TGCAGTGCTAGAGATTTGACCTCAGAGAGGGCCGGGGAGCTGTTTTTT. The encoded protein is CSARDLTSERAGELFF.

On this clonotype: Possible read error: a much larger clone is one base away. The chain is built from TRBV23-1 and TRBJ2-6; weak D call: TRBD1 (5 bases). TRBV23-1 is placed among ORFs of uncertain function. The CDR3 is 15 residues long. The CDR3 nucleotides read TGCGCCAGCAGTCACCGGCCCTCTGGGGCCAACGCCCTGACTTTC. Its translation is CASSHRPSGANALTF.

This clonotype was counted many times. This chain connects TRBV5-6 to TRBJ2-7; 8 nucleotides match TRBD2. Germline lookup yields CDR1 SGHDT and CDR2 YYEEEE. The V and J ends lost 0 bases and 6 bases, in that order; junction bases with no gene match: 8. This CDR3 spans 15 amino acids. CDR3 in amino acids: CASSLVPGGPGEQYF. DNA of the CDR3: TGTGCCAGCAGCTTGGTCCCGGGAGGGCCGGGCGAGCAGTACTTC.

In its sample, this clonotype was seen a few times. This chain uses TRBV27 with TRBJ2-7; D not certain. The V gene lost 3 bases and the J gene lost 3 bases, with 18 bases spanning the gap. CDR3 length: 16 residues. Germline CDR1 is MNHEY and CDR2 is SMNVEV (reference sequence). This CDR3 is CASSFDSMSPFYEQYF. The CDR3 coding sequence is TGTGCCAGCAGTTTTGATAGTATGAGTCCCTTCTACGAGCAGTACTTC.

The chain couples TRBV29-1 to TRBJ2-5; 11 bases are shared with TRBD2. Trimming removed 5 bases from V and 4 bases from J; junction bases left unmatched: 6. The CDR3 loop spans 14 amino acids. Germline loops: CDR1 SQVTM, CDR2 ANQGSEA. Here the CDR3 DNA reads TGCAGCGTTAGGGGACTAGCGGTCGGAGAGACCCAGTACTTC. Protein product: CSVRGLAVGETQYF.

This clonotype was observed at least ten times. The rearrangement links TRBV20-1 to TRBJ2-2; no definite D call. Trimming took 5 bases from V and 4 from J, leaving 5 bases between them. CDR3 length: 11 amino acids. CDR1 is DFQATT, CDR2 SNEGSKA, per germline (reference sequence). CDR3 coding DNA: TGCAGTGCTGCACGCACCGGGGAGCTGTTTTTT. Translation: CSAARTGELFF.

In the case of this clonotype: Since a much larger clone is just one base distant, this may be a read error. The genes are TRBV7-9 and TRBJ2-5; tentatively, D is TRBD1 (5 bases). Deletions cut 5 bases from V and 9 bases from J, with 22 bases between. This CDR3 spans 15 amino acids. Germline V gives CDR1 SEHNR, CDR2 FQNEAQ (reference sequence). CDR3 DNA: TGTGCCAGCAGCCCGACTGGGGCTAACATAGGGGCCCAGTACTTC. Its translation: CASSPTGANIGAQYF.

Details on this clonotype: At one boundary the junction diverges from the germline segment, which might be a read error. The V and J genes are TRBV30 and TRBJ2-6; no firm D call. Germline CDR1 and CDR2: GTSNPN and SVGIG (reference sequence). The CDR3 runs to 19 residues. The chain's CDR3 is CAQLAVVSTVLSVANVLTF. CDR3 sequence (DNA): TGTGCGCAACTCGCCGTCGTCAGCACAGTACTCTCTGTGGCCAACGTCCTGACTTTC. The full variable domain, completed using reference TRBV30 and TRBJ2-6, is SQTIHQWPATLVQPVGSPLSLECTVEGTSNPNLYWYRQAAGRGLQLLFYSVGIGQISSEVPQNLSASRPQDRQFILSSKKLLLSDSGFYLCAQLAVVSTVLSVANVLTFGAGSRLTVL.